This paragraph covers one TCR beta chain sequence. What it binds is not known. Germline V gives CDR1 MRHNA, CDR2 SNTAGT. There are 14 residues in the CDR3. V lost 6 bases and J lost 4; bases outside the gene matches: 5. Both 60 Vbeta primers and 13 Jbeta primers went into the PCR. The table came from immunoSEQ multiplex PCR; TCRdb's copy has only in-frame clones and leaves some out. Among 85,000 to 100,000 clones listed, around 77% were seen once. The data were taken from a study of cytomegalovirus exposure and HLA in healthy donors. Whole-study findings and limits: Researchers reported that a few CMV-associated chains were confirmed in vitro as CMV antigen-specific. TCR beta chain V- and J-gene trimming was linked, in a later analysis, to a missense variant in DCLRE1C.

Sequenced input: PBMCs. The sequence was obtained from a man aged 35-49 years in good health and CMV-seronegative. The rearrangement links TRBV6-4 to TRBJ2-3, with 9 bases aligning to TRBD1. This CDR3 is CASRRTGDADTQYF. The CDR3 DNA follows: TGTGCCAGCAGGAGGACAGGGGATGCAGATACGCAGTATTTT.